This T cell receptor beta chain was documented in a study of graft-versus-host responses after intestinal transplantation. Study at large: Every transplant recipient was induced with anti-thymocyte globulin, then maintained on tacrolimus and steroids for roughly 3 years.

Clones were sequenced by immunoSEQ multiplex PCR, and TCRdb holds only the in-frame ones, with some missing. The sample yields approximately 92,000 clones, 75% to 95% seen once. Comment on this clone: Its matching antigen is unknown.

Germline CDR1 reads SNHLY; CDR2 reads FYNNEI. CDR3 length: 14 amino acids. V shed 8 bases and J shed 4 bases, with 18 bases lying between them. The chain has TRBV2 and TRBJ2-7; D gene uncertain. This receptor was identified in a human donor who received an intestinal transplant. The input for sequencing was unstimulated CD8+ T cells sorted from spleen or lymph node cells, taken before intestinal transplant. The CDR3 DNA reads as TGTGCCAGCCTGTTCCCCCTCCGACCATACGAGCAGTACTTC. Protein: CASLFPLRPYEQYF.